This TCR beta chain was captured in a study of CD8 T cells in Susac syndrome. On the study more broadly: There were Susac syndrome patients who were therapy-naive at blood draw, others on corticosteroids, and others on intravenous immunoglobulin alone. Regarding the study as a whole: In its TCR sequencing and HLA analysis, the study acknowledged that the number of individuals was relatively small. Among people with Susac, CD8+ clonal expansion was greatest in TEMRA cells and active patients.

It was with random hexamers that roughly 0.45 to 1 ug RNA was reverse transcribed. TCRdb reanalysed the immunoSEQ multiplex PCR reads using MiXCR and keeps one entry per CDR3 protein. The table has roughly 110,000 distinct CDR3 sequences, approximately 94% seen once. A note on this clonotype: Its antigen is undetermined.

The TCR sequence derives from a human donor with Susac syndrome. Material for sequencing was CD8+ T cells from PBMCs.

This chain's CDR3 is CASTPRGGAYEQYF. DNA of the CDR3: TGTGCCAGCACACCCCGAGGGGGCGCGTACGAGCAGTACTTC. The V gene is TRBV2, the J gene TRBJ2-7; TRBD1 aligns across 7 bases. The germline gives CDR1 SNHLY, CDR2 FYNNEI. CDR3 size: 14 residues. Trimming at V came to 7 bases and at J to 4 bases, leaving 10 bases not matched to a gene.